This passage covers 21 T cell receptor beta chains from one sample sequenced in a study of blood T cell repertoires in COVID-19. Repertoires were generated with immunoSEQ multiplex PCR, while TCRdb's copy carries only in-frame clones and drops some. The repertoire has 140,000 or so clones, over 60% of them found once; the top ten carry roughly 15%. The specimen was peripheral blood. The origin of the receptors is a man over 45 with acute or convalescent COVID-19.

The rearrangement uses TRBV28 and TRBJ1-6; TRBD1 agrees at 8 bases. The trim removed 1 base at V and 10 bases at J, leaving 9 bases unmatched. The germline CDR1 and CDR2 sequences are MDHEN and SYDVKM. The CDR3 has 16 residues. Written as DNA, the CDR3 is TGTGCCAGCAGTTTATACAGGGGGACAGAGGGATCACCCCTCCACTTT. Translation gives CASSLYRGTEGSPLHF.

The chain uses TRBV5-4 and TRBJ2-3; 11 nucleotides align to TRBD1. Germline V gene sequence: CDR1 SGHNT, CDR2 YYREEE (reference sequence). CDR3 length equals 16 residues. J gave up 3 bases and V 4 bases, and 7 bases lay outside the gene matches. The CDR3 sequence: CASSLRGTGGTDTQYF. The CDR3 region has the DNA TGTGCCAGCAGCCTTAGGGGGACAGGGGGAACAGATACGCAGTATTTT.

CDR3 protein: CASSFLAGGEETQYF. CDR3 DNA: TGTGCCAGCAGCTTCTTAGCGGGGGGAGAGGAGACCCAGTACTTC. The J gene is TRBJ2-5, the V gene TRBV5-6, with 10 nucleotides matching TRBD2. V gave up 2 bases and J gave up 5 bases; unmatched junction bases: 6. The CDR3 runs to 15 residues. Germline V lookup: CDR1 SGHDT, CDR2 YYEEEE.

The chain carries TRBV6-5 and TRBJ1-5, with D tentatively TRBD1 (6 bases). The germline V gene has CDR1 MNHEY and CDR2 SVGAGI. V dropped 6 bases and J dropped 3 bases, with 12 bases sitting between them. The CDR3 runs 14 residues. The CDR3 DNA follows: TGTGCCAGCAGCTCTGACAGGAACAATCAGCCCCAGCATTTT. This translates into CASSSDRNNQPQHF.

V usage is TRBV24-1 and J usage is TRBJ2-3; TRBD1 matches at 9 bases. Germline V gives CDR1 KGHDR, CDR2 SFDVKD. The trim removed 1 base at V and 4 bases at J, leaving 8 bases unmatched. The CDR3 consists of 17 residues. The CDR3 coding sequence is TGTGCCACCAGTGATTTTGTTCGGGACAGGGTCCCAGATACGCAGTATTTT. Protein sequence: CATSDFVRDRVPDTQYF.

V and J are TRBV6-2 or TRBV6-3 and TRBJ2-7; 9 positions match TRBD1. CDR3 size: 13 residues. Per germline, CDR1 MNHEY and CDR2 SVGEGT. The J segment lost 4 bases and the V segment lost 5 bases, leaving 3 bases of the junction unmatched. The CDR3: CASSQGQGYEQYF. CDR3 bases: TGTGCCAGCAGTCAAGGACAGGGGTACGAGCAGTACTTC.

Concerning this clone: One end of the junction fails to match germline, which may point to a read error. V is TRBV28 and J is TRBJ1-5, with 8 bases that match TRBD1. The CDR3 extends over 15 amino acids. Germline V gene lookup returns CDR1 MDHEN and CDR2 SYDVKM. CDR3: CASSLQGALNQAQHF. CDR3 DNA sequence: TGTGCCAGCAGTTTACAGGGGGCTCTCAATCAGGCCCAGCATTTT.

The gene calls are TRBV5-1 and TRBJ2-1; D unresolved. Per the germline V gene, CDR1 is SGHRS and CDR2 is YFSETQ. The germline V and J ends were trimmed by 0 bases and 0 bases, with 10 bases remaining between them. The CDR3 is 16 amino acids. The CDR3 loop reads CASSLEGGGSYNEQFF. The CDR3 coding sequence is TGCGCCAGCAGCTTGGAAGGCGGCGGCTCCTACAATGAGCAGTTCTTC.

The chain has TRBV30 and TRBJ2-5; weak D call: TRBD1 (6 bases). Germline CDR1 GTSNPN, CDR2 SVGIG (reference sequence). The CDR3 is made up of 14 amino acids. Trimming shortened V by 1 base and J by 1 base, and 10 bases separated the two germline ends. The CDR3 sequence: CAWSGTVSQETQYF. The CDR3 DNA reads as TGTGCCTGGAGTGGGACAGTGTCCCAAGAGACCCAGTACTTC.

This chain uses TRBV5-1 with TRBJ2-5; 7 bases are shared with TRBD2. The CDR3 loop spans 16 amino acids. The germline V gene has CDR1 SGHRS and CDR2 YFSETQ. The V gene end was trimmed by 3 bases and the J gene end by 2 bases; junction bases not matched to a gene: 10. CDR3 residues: CASSSQWGGGQETQYF. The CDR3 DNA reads TGCGCCAGCAGCTCCCAGTGGGGGGGAGGGCAAGAGACCCAGTACTTC. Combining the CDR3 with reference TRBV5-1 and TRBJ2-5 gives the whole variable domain KAGVTQTPRYLIKTRGQQVTLSCSPISGHRSVSWYQQTPGQGLQFLFEYFSETQRNKGNFPGRFSGRQFSNSRSEMNVSTLELGDSALYLCASSSQWGGGQETQYFGPGTRLLVL.

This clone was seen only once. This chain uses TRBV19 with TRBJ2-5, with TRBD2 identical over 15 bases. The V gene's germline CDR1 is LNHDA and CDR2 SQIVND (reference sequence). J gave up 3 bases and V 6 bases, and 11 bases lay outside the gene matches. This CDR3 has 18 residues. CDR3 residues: CASSVRTSGGAGEETQYF. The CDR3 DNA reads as TGTGCCAGTAGCGTCCGGACTAGCGGGGGGGCCGGTGAAGAGACCCAGTACTTC.

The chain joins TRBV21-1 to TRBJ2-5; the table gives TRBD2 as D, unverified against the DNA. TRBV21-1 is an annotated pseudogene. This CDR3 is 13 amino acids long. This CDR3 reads CASSNDGGETQYF. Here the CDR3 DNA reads TGTGCCAGCAGCAACGACGGGGGGGAGACCCAGTACTTC.

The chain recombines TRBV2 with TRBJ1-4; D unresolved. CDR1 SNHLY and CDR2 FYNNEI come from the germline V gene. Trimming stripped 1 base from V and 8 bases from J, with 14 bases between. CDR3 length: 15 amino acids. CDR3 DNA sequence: TGTGCCAGCAGTGAAGAGGCGGGTTTCGAGGAAAAACTGTTTTTT. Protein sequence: CASSEEAGFEEKLFF.

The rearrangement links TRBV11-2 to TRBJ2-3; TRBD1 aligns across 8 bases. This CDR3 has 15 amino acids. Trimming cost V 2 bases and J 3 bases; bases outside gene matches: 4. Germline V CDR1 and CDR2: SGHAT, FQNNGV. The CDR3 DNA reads TGTGCCAGCAGCTTACGCTGGACAGGGACAGATACGCAGTATTTT. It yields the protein CASSLRWTGTDTQYF.

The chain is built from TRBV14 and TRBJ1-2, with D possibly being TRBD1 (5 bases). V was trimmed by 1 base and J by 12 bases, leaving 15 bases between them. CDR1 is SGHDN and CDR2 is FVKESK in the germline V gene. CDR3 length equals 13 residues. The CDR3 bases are TGTGCCAGCAGCCAAGTGGGGCAATCAGGTCACACCTTC. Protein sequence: CASSQVGQSGHTF.

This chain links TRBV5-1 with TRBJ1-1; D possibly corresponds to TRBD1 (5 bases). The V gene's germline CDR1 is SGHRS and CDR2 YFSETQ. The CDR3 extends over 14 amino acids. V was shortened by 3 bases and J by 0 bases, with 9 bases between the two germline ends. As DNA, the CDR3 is TGCGCCAGCAGCTCGGGACTTTTGAACACTGAAGCTTTCTTT. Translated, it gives CASSSGLLNTEAFF. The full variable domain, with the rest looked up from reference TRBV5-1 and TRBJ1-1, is KAGVTQTPRYLIKTRGQQVTLSCSPISGHRSVSWYQQTPGQGLQFLFEYFSETQRNKGNFPGRFSGRQFSNSRSEMNVSTLELGDSALYLCASSSGLLNTEAFFGQGTRLTVV.

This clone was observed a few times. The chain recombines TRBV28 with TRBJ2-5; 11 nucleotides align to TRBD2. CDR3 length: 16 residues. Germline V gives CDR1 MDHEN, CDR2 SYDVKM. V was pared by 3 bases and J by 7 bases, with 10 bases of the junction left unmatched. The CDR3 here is CASSFLVAGGQGTQYF. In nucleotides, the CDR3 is TGTGCCAGCAGTTTTCTGGTAGCGGGGGGGCAGGGGACCCAGTACTTC.

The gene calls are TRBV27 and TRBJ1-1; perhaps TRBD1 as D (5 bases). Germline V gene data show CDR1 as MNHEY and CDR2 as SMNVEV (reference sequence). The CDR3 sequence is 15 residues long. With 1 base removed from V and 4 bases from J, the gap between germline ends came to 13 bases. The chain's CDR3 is CASSLWGGMATEAFF. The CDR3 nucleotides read TGTGCCAGCAGTTTATGGGGGGGGATGGCCACTGAAGCTTTCTTT.

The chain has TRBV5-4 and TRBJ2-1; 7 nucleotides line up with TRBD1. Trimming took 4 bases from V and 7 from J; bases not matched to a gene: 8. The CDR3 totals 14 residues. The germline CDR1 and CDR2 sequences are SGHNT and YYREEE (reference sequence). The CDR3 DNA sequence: TGTGCCAGCAGCCACCCACAGGGGTCGAATGAGCAGTTCTTC. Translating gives CASSHPQGSNEQFF.

This CDR3 is CASSLDRASNQPQHF. Written as DNA, the CDR3 is TGTGCCAGCAGTTTGGACAGGGCTAGCAATCAGCCCCAGCATTTT. V and J are TRBV27 and TRBJ1-5; 8 bases align to TRBD1. V lost 3 bases to trimming and J lost 0 bases; unmatched junction nucleotides: 1. The CDR3 totals 15 residues. Germline loops: CDR1 MNHEY, CDR2 SMNVEV (reference sequence).

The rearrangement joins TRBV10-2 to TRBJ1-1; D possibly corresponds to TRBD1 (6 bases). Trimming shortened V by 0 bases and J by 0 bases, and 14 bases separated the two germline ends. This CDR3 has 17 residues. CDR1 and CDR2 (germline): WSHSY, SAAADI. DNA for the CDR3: TGCGCCAGCAGTGAGTCGCAGGGGCGTGGACTGAACACTGAAGCTTTCTTT. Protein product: CASSESQGRGLNTEAFF.